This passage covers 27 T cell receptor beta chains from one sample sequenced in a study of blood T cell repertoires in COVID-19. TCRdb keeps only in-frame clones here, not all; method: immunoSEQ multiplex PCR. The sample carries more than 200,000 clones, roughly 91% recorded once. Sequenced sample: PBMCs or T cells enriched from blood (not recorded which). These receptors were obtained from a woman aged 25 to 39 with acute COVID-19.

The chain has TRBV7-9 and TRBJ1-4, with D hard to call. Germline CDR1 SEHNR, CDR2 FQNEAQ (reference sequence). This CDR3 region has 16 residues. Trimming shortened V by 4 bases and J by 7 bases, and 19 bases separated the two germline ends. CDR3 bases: TGTGCCAGCAGCTCTTATCCGTGGGCAGCATTTGAAAAACTGTTTTTT. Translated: CASSSYPWAAFEKLFF.

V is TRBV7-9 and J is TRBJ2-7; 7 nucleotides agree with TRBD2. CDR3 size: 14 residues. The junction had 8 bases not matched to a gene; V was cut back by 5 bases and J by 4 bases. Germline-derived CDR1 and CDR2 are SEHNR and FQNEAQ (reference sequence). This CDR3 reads CASSPPSGGYEQYF. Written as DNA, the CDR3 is TGTGCCAGCAGCCCCCCGTCGGGGGGTTACGAGCAGTACTTC.

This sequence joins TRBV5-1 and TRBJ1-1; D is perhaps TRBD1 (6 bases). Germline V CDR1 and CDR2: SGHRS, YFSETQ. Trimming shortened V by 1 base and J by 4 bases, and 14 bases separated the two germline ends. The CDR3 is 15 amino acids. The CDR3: CASSLSGPGATEAFF. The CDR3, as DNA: TGCGCCAGCAGCTTGTCGGGTCCAGGGGCCACTGAAGCTTTCTTT. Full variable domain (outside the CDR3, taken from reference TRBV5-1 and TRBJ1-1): KAGVTQTPRYLIKTRGQQVTLSCSPISGHRSVSWYQQTPGQGLQFLFEYFSETQRNKGNFPGRFSGRQFSNSRSEMNVSTLELGDSALYLCASSLSGPGATEAFFGQGTRLTVV.

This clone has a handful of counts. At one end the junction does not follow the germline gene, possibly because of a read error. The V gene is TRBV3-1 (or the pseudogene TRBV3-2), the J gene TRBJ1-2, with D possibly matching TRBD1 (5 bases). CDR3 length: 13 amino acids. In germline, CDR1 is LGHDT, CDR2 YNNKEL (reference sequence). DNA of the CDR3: TGTGCCAGAAGCCTCTTGGGGGGTTATGGCTACACCTTC. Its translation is CARSLLGGYGYTF.

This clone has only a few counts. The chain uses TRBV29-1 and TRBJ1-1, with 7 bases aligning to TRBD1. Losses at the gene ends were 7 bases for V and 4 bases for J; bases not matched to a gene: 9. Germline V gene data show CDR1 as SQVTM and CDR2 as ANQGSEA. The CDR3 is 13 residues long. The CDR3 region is CSGAEGATTEAFF. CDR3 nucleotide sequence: TGCAGCGGGGCGGAGGGGGCGACCACTGAAGCTTTCTTT.

DNA for the CDR3: TGTGCCAGCAGCTTAGCCACCCAATTTCGGCAGGGCGAAGCTTTCTTT. Its translation is CASSLATQFRQGEAFF. The V call is TRBV7-9, the J call TRBJ1-1, with D possibly matching TRBD1 (5 bases). Germline CDR1 and CDR2: SEHNR and FQNEAQ (reference sequence). Trimming cost V 0 bases and J 8 bases, with 19 bases left between them. This CDR3 region has 16 residues.

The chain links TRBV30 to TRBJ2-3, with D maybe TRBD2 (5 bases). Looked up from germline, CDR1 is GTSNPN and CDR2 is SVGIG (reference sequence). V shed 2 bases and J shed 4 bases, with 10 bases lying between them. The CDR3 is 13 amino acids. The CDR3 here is CAWSLEEADTQYF. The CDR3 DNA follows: TGTGCCTGGAGTCTTGAGGAGGCAGATACGCAGTATTTT.

CDR3 residues: CASNQRRGGGVYEQYF. In DNA form, the CDR3 reads TGTGCCAGCAACCAAAGGAGAGGCGGGGGGGTCTACGAGCAGTACTTC. The chain links TRBV7-2 to TRBJ2-7, with 9 bases matching TRBD2. CDR1 and CDR2 from the germline V gene are SGHTA and FQGNSA. V was clipped by 7 bases and J by 3 bases; unmatched bases: 13. The CDR3 runs to 16 residues.

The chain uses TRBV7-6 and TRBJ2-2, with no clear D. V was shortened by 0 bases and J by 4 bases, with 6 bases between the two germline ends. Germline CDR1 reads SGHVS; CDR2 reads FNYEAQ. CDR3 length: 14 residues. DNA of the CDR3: TGTGCCAGCAGCTTAGCGCGGAGCACCGGGGAGCTGTTTTTT. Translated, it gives CASSLARSTGELFF.

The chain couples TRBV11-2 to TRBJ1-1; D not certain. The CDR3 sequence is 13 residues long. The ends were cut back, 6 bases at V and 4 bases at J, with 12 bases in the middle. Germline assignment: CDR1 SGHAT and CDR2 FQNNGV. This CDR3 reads CASRIPEGTEAFF. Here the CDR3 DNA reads TGTGCCAGCAGGATTCCAGAGGGCACTGAAGCTTTCTTT.

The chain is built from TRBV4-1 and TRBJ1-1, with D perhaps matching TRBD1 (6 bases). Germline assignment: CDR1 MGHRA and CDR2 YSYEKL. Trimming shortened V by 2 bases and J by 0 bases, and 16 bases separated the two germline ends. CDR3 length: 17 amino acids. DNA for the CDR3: TGCGCCAGCAGCCAATTGATACCGGGACAAATGAACACTGAAGCTTTCTTT. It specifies CASSQLIPGQMNTEAFF.

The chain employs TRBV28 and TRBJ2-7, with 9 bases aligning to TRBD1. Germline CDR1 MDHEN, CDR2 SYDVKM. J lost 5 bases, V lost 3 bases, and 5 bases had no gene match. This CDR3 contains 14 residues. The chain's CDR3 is CASSFGTGTHEQYF. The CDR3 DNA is TGTGCCAGCAGTTTCGGGACAGGGACCCACGAGCAGTACTTC.

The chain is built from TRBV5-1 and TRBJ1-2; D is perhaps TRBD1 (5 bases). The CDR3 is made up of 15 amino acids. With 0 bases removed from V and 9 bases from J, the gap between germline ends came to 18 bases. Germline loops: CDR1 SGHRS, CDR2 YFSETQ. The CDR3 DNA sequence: TGCGCCAGCAGCTTGGAGGGACTTTCGACGGGTAGCTACACCTTC. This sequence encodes CASSLEGLSTGSYTF.

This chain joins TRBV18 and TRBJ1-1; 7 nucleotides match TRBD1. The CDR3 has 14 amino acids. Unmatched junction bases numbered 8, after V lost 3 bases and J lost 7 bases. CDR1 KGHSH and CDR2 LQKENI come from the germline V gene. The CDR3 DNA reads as TGTGCCAGCTCACCCTCCCGGGACAGCCATGAAGCTTTCTTT. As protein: CASSPSRDSHEAFF.

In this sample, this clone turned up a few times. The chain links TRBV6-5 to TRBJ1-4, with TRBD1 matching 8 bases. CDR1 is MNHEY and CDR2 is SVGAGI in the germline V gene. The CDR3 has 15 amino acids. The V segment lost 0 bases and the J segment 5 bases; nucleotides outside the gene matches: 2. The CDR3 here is CASSYSRGPNEKLFF. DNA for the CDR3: TGTGCCAGCAGTTACTCCAGGGGGCCCAATGAAAAACTGTTTTTT.

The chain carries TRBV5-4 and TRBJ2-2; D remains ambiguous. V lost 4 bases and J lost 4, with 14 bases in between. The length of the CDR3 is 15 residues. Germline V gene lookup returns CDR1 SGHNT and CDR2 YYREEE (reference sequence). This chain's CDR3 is CASSPNLWATGELFF. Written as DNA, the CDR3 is TGTGCCAGCAGCCCTAACCTCTGGGCCACCGGGGAGCTGTTTTTT.

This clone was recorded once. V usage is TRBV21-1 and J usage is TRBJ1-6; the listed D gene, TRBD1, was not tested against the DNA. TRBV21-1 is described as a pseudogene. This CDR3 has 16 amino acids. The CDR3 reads CASRVWTETDRSPLHF. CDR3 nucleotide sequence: TGTGCCAGCAGAGTGTGGACAGAGACAGATAGATCACCCCTCCACTTT.

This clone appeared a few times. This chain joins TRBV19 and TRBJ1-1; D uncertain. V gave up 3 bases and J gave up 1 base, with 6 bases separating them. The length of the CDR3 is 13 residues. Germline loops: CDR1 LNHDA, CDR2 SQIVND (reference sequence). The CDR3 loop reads CASSISRNTEAFF. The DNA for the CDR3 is TGTGCCAGTAGTATTAGTAGGAACACTGAAGCTTTCTTT.

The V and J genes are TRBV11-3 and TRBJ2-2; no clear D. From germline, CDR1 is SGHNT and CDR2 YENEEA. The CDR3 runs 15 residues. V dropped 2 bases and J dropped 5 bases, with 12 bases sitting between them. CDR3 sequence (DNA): TGTGCCAGCAGCTTAAGTGTTTCTGAGACCGGGGAGCTGTTTTTT. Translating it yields CASSLSVSETGELFF.

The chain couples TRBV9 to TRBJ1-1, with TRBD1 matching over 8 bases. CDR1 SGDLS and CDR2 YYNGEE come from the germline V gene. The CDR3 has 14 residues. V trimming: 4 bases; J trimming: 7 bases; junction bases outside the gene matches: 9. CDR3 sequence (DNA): TGTGCCAGCAGCCCGAGACAGGGGCCGAATGAAGCTTTCTTT. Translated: CASSPRQGPNEAFF. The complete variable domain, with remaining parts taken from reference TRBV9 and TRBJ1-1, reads DSGVTQTPKHLITATGQRVTLRCSPRSGDLSVYWYQQSLDQGLQFLIQYYNGEERAKGNILERFSAQQFPDLHSELNLSSLELGDSALYFCASSPRQGPNEAFFGQGTRLTVV.

DNA for the CDR3: TGTGCCACCAGCAGAGCTCTGGACAGGGCTGAAGCTTTCTTT. Translation gives CATSRALDRAEAFF. V and J are TRBV15 and TRBJ1-1, with 8 positions matching TRBD1. The V gene's germline CDR1 is LNHNV and CDR2 YYDKDF (reference sequence). With 1 base clipped from V and 6 bases from J, the junction kept 4 bases outside the gene matches. The CDR3 totals 14 residues.

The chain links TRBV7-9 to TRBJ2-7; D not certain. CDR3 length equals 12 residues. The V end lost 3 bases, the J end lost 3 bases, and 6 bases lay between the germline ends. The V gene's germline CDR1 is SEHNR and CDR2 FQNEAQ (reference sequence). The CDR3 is CASSFASYEQYF. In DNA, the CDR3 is TGTGCCAGCAGCTTTGCCAGCTACGAGCAGTACTTC.

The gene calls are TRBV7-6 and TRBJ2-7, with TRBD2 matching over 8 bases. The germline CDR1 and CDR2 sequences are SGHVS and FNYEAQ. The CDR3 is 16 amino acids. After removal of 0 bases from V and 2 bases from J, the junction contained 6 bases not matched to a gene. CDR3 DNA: TGTGCCAGCAGCTTAGCCTCACGGGGGGGAACCTACGAGCAGTACTTC. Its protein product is CASSLASRGGTYEQYF.

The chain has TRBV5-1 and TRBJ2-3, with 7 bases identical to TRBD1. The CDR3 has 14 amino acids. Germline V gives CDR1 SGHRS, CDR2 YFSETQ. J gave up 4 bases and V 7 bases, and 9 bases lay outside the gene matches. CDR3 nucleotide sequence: TGCGCCAGCGTCGAGGGGGCGCTCTCAGATACGCAGTATTTT. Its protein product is CASVEGALSDTQYF.

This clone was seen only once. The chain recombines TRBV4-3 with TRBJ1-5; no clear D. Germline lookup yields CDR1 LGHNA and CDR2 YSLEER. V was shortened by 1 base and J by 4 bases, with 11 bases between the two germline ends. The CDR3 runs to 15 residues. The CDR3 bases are TGCGCCAGCAGCCAAGTCCTTGCCAGTAATCAGCCCCAGCATTTT. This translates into CASSQVLASNQPQHF.

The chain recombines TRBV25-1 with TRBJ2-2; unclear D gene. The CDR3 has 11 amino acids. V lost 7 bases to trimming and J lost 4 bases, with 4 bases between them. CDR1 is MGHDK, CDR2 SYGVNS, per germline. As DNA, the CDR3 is TGTGCCAGCACCAGCACCGGGGAGCTGTTTTTT. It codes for CASTSTGELFF.

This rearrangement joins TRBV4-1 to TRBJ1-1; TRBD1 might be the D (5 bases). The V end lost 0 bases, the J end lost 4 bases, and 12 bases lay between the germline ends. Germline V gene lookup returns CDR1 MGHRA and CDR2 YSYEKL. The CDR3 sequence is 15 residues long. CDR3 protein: CASSQDHRFVTEAFF. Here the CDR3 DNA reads TGCGCCAGCAGCCAAGATCACAGGTTTGTCACTGAAGCTTTCTTT.